Listed below are T cell receptor beta chains from one sample, sequenced in a study of blood T cells in healthy people across ages. TCRdb ran MiXCR on the 5' RACE reads and lists one entry per CDR3 protein. The data show approximately 810,000 distinct CDR3 sequences, around 34% seen once. The sample was blood. These TCRs come from a man between 18 and 29 years old in good health. Both conserved end residues are part of each CDR3.

j_call v_call cdr3_aa
TRBJ1-5 TRBV12-3/TRBV12-4 CASSLVEDQPQHF
TRBJ2-5 TRBV6-6 CASSYSQGKTQQETQYF
TRBJ2-3 TRBV12-3/TRBV12-4 CAGSFGGGADTQYF
TRBJ2-3 TRBV7-3 CASSDPFMGAGIDTQYF
TRBJ1-3 TRBV5-1 CASSLQDLGNTIYF
TRBJ2-7 TRBV7-2 CANSPGGGPRSYEQYF
TRBJ2-1 TRBV7-9 CPSSPTGGEQFF
NA TRBV6-2/TRBV6-3 CASSFGGSGASTYEQYF
TRBJ1-2 TRBV15 CATSRDRTNNYGYTF
TRBJ2-3 TRBV5-1 CASSPSGGTGTDTQYF
TRBJ1-6 TRBV15 CATSRGQGISWNSPLHF
TRBJ2-3 TRBV27 CASRRAGKTDTQYF
TRBJ1-1 TRBV28 CASSSPARMNTEAFF
TRBJ1-2 TRBV5-1 CASSLATGPYGYTF
NA TRBV11-2 CASSFGGLKDIQYF
TRBJ1-4 TRBV20-1 CSARDHRAATNEKLFF
TRBJ1-4 TRBV5-1 CASSLAETGLNEKLFF
TRBJ2-3 TRBV7-9 CASSLRWGPDTQYF
TRBJ2-5 TRBV29-1 CSARSRETQYF
TRBJ2-3 TRBV9 CASSVAHEAGGSDTQYF
TRBJ1-1 TRBV3-1 CASSQESTGNTEAFF
TRBJ1-3 TRBV12-3/TRBV12-4 CASGLTSGNTIYF
TRBJ2-7 TRBV12-5 CASASRDRGRNEQYF
TRBJ2-6 TRBV6-5 CASSYAGQRSGANVLTF
TRBJ1-2 TRBV4-3 CASSQEISGPSSTHYGYTF
TRBJ1-3 TRBV6-1 CASNRTGHLFFSGNTIYF
TRBJ2-7 TRBV20-1 CSARIGTGSYEQYF
TRBJ2-1 TRBV20-1 CSASGLSYNEQFF
TRBJ2-3 TRBV4-1 CASSKRGADTQYF
TRBJ2-2 TRBV2 CASTQEGSNTGELFF
TRBJ2-4 TRBV28 CASSPSRDPNIQYF
TRBJ1-2 TRBV27 CASSPGFAYGYTF
TRBJ1-4 TRBV5-1 CASSSSGGANEKLFF
TRBJ2-3 TRBV9 CASSVDGGGRDTQYF
TRBJ2-7 TRBV7-2 CASSPQTSGHCEQYF
TRBJ2-3 TRBV7-2 CASSLGLGSSGDTQYF